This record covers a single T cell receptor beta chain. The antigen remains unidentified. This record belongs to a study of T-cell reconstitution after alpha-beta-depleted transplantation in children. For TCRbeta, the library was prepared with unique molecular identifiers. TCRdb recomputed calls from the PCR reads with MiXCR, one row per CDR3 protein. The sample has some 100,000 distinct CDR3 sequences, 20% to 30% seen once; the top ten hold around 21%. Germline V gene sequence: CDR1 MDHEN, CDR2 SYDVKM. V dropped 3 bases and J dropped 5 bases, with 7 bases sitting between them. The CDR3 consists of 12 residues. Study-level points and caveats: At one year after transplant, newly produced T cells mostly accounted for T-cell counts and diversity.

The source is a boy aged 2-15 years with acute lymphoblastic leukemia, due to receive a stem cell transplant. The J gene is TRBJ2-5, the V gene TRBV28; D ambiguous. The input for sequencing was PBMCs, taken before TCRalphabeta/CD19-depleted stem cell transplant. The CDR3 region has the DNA TGTGCCAGCAGTTTTCTCCGTGAGACCCAGTACTTC. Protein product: CASSFLRETQYF.